This T cell receptor beta chain was captured in a study of human T cells and chemical hapten exposure. Study context: The scalp of each patient received a weekly diphenylcyclopropenone dose for the full roughly 24-week study.

Described time point: patch test 1, 2 weeks after DPC sensitization. Treatment in this sample: therapeutic diphenylcyclopropenone sensitization with weekly scalp DPC. MiXCR was run by TCRdb on the RACE reads, yielding one entry per CDR3 protein. The sample consists of 95,000 or so distinct CDR3 sequences, under 12% of them appearing once. The receptor was derived from a man aged 35 to 55 with alopecia areata. Some clones in this sample may be carry-over from other donors' samples. The sequenced sample was whole blood, obtained in connection with sensitization to the hapten diphenylcyclopropenone (DPC).

CDR3 loop: CASSFDRSSYNEQFF. The CDR3 DNA sequence: TGTGCCAGTAGTTTCGACAGAAGCTCCTACAATGAGCAGTTCTTC. This rearrangement joins TRBV19 to TRBJ2-1, with D perhaps matching TRBD1 (5 bases). This CDR3 is 15 amino acids long. V shed 5 bases and J shed 0 bases, with 11 bases lying between them. CDR1 is LNHDA, CDR2 SQIVND, per germline (reference sequence). The whole variable domain, remainder taken from reference TRBV19 and TRBJ2-1, is DGGITQSPKYLFRKEGQNVTLSCEQNLNHDAMYWYRQDPGQGLRLIYYSQIVNDFQKGDIAEGYSVSREKKESFPLTVTSAQKNPTAFYLCASSFDRSSYNEQFFGPGTRLTVL.